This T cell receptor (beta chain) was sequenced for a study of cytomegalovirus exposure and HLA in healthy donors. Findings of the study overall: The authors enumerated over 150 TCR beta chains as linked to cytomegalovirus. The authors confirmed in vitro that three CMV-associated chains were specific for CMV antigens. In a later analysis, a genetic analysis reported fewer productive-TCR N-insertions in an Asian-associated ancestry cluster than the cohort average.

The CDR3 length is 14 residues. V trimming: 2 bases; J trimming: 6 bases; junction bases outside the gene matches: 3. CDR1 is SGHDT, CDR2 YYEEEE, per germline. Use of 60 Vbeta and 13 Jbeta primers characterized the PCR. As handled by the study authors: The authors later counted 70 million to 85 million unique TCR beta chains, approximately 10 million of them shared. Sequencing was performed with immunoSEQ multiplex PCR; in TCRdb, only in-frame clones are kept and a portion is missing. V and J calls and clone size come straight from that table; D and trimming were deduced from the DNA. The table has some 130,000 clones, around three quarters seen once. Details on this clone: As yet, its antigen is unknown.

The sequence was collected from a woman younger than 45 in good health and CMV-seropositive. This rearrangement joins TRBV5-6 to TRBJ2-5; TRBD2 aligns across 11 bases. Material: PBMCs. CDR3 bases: TGTGCCAGCAGCTTACCTAGCGGGGGGAAGACCCAGTACTTC. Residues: CASSLPSGGKTQYF.